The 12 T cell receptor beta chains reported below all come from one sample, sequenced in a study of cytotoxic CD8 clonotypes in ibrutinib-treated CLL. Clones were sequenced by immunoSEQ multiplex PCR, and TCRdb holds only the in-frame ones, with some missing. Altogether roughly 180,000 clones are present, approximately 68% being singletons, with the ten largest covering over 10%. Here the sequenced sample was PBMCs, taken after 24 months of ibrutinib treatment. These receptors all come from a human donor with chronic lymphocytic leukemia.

The CDR3 DNA is TGTGCCAGCAGTGAATCTCCAGGGATGGAGACCCAGTACTTC. The encoded protein is CASSESPGMETQYF. The rearrangement links TRBV2 to TRBJ2-5; TRBD1 might be the D (5 bases). Germline V gene data show CDR1 as SNHLY and CDR2 as FYNNEI. This CDR3 has 14 residues. Trimming removed 2 bases from V and 5 bases from J, with 12 bases in between.

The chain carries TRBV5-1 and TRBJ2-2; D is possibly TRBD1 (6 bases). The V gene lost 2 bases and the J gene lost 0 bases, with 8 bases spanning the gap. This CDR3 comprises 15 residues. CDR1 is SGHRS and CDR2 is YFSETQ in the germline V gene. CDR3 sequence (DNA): TGCGCCAGCAGCTTCCGGGACACGAACACCGGGGAGCTGTTTTTT. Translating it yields CASSFRDTNTGELFF.

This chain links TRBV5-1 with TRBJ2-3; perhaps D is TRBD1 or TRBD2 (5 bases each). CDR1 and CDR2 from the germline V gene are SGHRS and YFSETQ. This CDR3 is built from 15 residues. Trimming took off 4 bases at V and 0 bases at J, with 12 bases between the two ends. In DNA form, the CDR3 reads TGCGCCAGCAGCGAACGGGACCCCAGCACAGATACGCAGTATTTT. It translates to CASSERDPSTDTQYF.

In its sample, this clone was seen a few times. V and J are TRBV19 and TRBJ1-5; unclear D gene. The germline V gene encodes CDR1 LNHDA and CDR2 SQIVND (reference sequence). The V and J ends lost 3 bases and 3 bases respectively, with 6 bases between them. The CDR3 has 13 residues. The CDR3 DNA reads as TGTGCCAGTAGTATGGGCAACAATCAGCCCCAGCATTTT. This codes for CASSMGNNQPQHF.

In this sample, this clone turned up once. Written as DNA, the CDR3 is TGTGCCAGCAAGAGAGGGACCAACTATGGCTACACCTTC. Its translation is CASKRGTNYGYTF. The chain combines TRBV6-5 with TRBJ1-2, with D possibly being TRBD1 (5 bases). Germline V gives CDR1 MNHEY, CDR2 SVGAGI. V was shortened by 7 bases and J by 2 bases, with 11 bases between the two germline ends. This CDR3 has 13 residues.

CDR3 residues: CAISELGQEAGELFF. CDR3 coding DNA: TGTGCCATCAGTGAGTTGGGACAGGAAGCCGGGGAGCTGTTTTTT. The chain links TRBV10-3 to TRBJ2-2; 8 positions match TRBD1. This CDR3 is 15 amino acids long. Trimming cost V 1 base and J 6 bases; bases outside gene matches: 4. Germline V gene sequence: CDR1 ENHRY, CDR2 SYGVKD.

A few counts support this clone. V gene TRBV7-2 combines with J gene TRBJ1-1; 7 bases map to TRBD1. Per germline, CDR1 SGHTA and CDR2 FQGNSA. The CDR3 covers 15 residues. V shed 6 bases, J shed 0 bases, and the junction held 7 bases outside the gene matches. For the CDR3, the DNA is TGTGCCAGCAGATACAGGGGATACATGAACACTGAAGCTTTCTTT. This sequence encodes CASRYRGYMNTEAFF.

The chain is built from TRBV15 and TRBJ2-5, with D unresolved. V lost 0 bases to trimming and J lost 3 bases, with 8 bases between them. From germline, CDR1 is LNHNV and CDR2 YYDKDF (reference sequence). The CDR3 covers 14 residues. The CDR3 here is CATSRDGPKETQYF. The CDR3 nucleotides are TGTGCCACCAGCAGAGATGGGCCGAAAGAGACCCAGTACTTC.

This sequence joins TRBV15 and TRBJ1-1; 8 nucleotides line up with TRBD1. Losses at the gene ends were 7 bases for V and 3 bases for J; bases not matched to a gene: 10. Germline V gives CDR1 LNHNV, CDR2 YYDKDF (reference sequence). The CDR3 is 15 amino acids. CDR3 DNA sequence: TGTGCCACCACGGTCAGGGGGCCGAGGGACACTGAAGCTTTCTTT. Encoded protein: CATTVRGPRDTEAFF.

CDR3 in amino acids: CASRHTAGGPSYEQYF. The CDR3 region has the DNA TGTGCCAGCAGACACACGGCGGGAGGTCCTTCGTACGAGCAGTACTTC. This chain joins TRBV11-2 and TRBJ2-7, with 8 positions matching TRBD2. From germline, CDR1 is SGHAT and CDR2 FQNNGV. The CDR3 runs to 16 residues. V shed 6 bases, J shed 4 bases, and the junction held 14 bases outside the gene matches.

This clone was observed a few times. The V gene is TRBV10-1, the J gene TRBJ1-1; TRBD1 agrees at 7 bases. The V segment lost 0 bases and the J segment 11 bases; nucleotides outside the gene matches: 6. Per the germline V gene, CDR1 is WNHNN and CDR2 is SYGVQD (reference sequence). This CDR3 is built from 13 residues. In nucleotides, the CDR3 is TGCGCCAGCAGTGAGTCGGGGACAGTTTATGCTTTCTTT. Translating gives CASSESGTVYAFF.

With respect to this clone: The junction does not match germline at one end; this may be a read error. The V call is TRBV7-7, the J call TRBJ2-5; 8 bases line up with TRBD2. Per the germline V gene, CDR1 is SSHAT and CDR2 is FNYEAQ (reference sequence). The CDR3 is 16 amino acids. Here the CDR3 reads CASSLARLAGQETQYF. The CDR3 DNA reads TGTGCTAGCAGCTTAGCGCGGTTAGCGGGACAAGAGACCCAGTACTTC. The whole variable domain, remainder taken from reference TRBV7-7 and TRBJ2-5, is GAGVSQSPRYKVTKRGQDVTLRCDPISSHATLYWYQQALGQGPEFLTYFNYEAQPDKSGLPSDRFSAERPEGSISTLTIQRTEQRDSAMYRCASSLARLAGQETQYFGPGTRLLVL.